The T cell receptor (beta chain) under discussion was sequenced for a study of blood T cell repertoires in COVID-19 (dated by TCRdb to 2019 to 2021). Looking at the study overall: Samples from collaborators originated in the United States, Italy and Spain and spanned both the acute and convalescent phases of COVID-19. The prospective study material was composed of cDNA or gDNA derived from T cells, B-cell-depleted T cells, or PBMCs. Subjects who had been exposed to COVID-19, were actively infected with it, or had recovered from it provided the deeply sampled blood TCRbeta repertoires that made up the dataset. The repertoires were released in a freely available public database meant as a resource for research on the immune response to SARS-CoV-2. The samples were drawn from the first 160 participants of the ongoing ImmuneRACE study and from some 1,300 subjects provided by 6 global collaborators. The sample metadata nearly always contained a de-identified subject ID, COVID-19 status, age in years and sex. Where HLA class I and class II types were available, the types were taken from metadata supplied by the sample provider, not from assay-based typing.

Whole blood was collected in K2EDTA tubes by collaborating institutions according to the institutions' own protocols. For TCRbeta analysis, collaborators shipped samples in one of three forms: frozen whole blood, isolated PBMCs, or DNA extracted from either of those sample types. TCRbeta CDR3 regions were amplified from genomic DNA by means of the immunoSEQ Assay, a bias-controlled multiplex PCR. On the study's bioinformatics: Within the assay, amplification of reference gene primers was used to estimate how many nucleated cells each sample contained. Sequence reads were collapsed and filtered to measure the absolute abundance of every unique TCRbeta CDR3 rearrangement. Productive Simpson clonality was computed per sample as the square root of Simpson's diversity index over productive rearrangements. Drawn from immuneACCESS, this table holds only the in-frame rearrangements with V and J called that TCRdb kept. Clones are partly lost; checked studies trace under half to an unresolved V gene and leave the rest unexplained. The DNA gave D and trimming, while V, J and clone size come from that table. Across this sample there are fewer than 130,000 clones, with approximately 70% seen only once. Clones ranked in the top ten supply less than 10% of the sample.

For this clone: Its antigen is not yet known. No clone much larger than this one lies a single base away; base qualities are absent.

A distance of 12 bases separates the germline ends of V and J, which lose 2 bases and 5 bases respectively. According to the germline V gene (reference sequence), CDR1 reads LNHDA and CDR2 reads SQIVND. The CDR3 goes from the cysteine to the phenylalanine over 15 residues. The entry retains the CDR3 DNA only, 45 bases that are in frame from base 1. Paper-wide results and their limitations: How much clinical and demographic metadata was included differed by source and by participant, and the metadata was provided uncurated.

The receptor chain draws on TRBV19 and TRBJ2-2; the D gene remains uncertain. The clonotype originates from a woman aged 55-70 years with acute or convalescent COVID-19. Sample: peripheral blood. Here is the DNA: TGTGCCAGTAGTATAATCGGCGGCGCTACCGGGGAGCTGTTTTTT. This encodes CASSIIGGATGELFF.